This T cell receptor beta chain comes out of a study of cytomegalovirus exposure and HLA in healthy donors. Regarding the study as a whole: The study found most TCR sequences rare, yet found some public TCRs in many donors. Subsequent analysis found a tendency for first-cohort TCR clusters to co-occur within the approximately 130 validation repertoires. Reportedly, cytomegalovirus status was diagnosed with high sensitivity and specificity.

Clones were sequenced by immunoSEQ multiplex PCR, and TCRdb holds only the in-frame ones, with some missing. The table has some 140,000 clones, 75% to 90% seen once. As regards this clone: What it binds is unknown.

This receptor was obtained from a woman aged 25 to 39 in good health and CMV-seropositive. Sample: PBMCs.

The CDR3, as DNA: TGCGCCAGCAGCTCAGGGACAGGGCTGAACACTGAAGCTTTCTTT. Encoded protein: CASSSGTGLNTEAFF. The rearrangement joins TRBV5-1 to TRBJ1-1; the match to TRBD1 covers 9 bases. V gave up 3 bases and J gave up 0 bases; unmatched junction bases: 3. CDR3 length equals 15 residues. Germline V lookup: CDR1 SGHRS, CDR2 YFSETQ.